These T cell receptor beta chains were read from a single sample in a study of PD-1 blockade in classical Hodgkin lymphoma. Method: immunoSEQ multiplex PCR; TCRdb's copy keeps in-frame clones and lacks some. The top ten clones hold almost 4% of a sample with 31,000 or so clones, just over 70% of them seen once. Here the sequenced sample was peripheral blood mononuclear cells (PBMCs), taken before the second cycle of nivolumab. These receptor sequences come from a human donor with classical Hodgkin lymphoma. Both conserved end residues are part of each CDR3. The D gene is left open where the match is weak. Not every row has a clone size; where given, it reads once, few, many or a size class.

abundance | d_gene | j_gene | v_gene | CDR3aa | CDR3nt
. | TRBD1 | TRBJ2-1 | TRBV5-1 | CASSHGTGSQFF | TGCGCCAGCAGCCACGGGACAGGGTCGCAGTTCTTC
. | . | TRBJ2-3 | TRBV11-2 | CASSLDGGSDTQYF | TGTGCCAGCAGCTTAGACGGGGGTTCGGATACGCAGTATTTT
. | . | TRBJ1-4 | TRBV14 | CASSQVGEKLFF | TGTGCCAGCAGCCAAGTCGGCGAAAAACTGTTTTTT
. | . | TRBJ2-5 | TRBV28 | CASSIGGAQETQYF | TGTGCCAGCAGTATCGGCGGAGCACAAGAGACCCAGTACTTC
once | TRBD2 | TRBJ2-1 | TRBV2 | CASGGLAPDNEQFF | TGTGCCAGCGGGGGACTAGCGCCCGACAATGAGCAGTTCTTC
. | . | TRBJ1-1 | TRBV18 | CASSPAGNSMNTEAFF | TGTGCCAGCTCACCAGCGGGCAACTCGATGAACACTGAAGCTTTCTTT
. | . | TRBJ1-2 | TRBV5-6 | CASSPSPATYGYTF | TGTGCCAGCAGCCCCAGCCCCGCGACGTATGGCTACACCTTC
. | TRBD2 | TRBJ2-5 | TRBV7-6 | CASIDWGLAGGGETQYF | TGTGCCAGCATCGATTGGGGACTAGCGGGCGGTGGAGAGACCCAGTACTTC
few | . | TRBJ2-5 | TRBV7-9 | CASSSSSPETQYF | TGTGCCAGCAGCTCCTCGTCCCCGGAGACCCAGTACTTC
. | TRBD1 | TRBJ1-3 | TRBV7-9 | CASSWTGPVDTIYF | TGTGCCAGCAGCTGGACAGGCCCCGTGGACACCATATATTTT
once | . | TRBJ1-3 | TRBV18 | CASSQLPTGGSGNTIYF | TGTGCCAGCTCACAACTCCCGACAGGAGGGTCTGGAAACACCATATATTTT
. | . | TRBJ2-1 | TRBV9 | CASSLPYNEQFF | TGTGCCTCCTCGCTCCCCTACAATGAGCAGTTCTTC
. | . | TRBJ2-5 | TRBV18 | CASSPVWETQYF | TGTGCCAGCTCACCCGTGTGGGAGACCCAGTACTTC
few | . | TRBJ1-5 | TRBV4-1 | CASTHTWGEGNQPQHF | TGCGCCAGCACACACACTTGGGGCGAGGGCAATCAGCCCCAGCATTTT
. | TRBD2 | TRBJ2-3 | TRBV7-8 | CASSFGGLAGGMRPQYF | TGTGCCAGCAGCTTTGGGGGACTAGCGGGAGGGATGAGACCGCAGTATTTT
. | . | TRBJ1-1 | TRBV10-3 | CATGPGTEAFF | TGTGCCACCGGTCCGGGCACTGAAGCTTTCTTT
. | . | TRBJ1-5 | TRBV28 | CASSLSGQPQHF | TGTGCCAGCAGTTTATCAGGTCAGCCCCAGCATTTT
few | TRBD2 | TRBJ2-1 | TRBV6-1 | CASSSIAGEEGEQFF | TGTGCCAGCAGTTCCATAGCGGGAGAGGAGGGTGAGCAGTTCTTC
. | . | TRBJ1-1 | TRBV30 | CAWSATARTEAFF | TGTGCCTGGAGTGCTACAGCCCGGACTGAAGCTTTCTTT
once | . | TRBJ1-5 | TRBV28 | CASSLTGLASQPQHF | TGTGCCAGCAGTTTAACAGGGCTAGCAAGTCAGCCCCAGCATTTT
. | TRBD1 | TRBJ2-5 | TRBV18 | CASSPQTGGETQYF | TGTGCCAGCTCACCACAGACAGGGGGAGAGACCCAGTACTTC
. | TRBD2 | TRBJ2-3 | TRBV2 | CASRTSGPGDTQYF | TGTGCCAGCAGGACTAGCGGTCCTGGGGATACGCAGTATTTT
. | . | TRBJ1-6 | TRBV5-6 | CASSLAGQGSLINSPLHF | TGTGCCAGCAGCTTGGCTGGGCAGGGGAGTTTAATTAATTCACCCCTCCACTTT
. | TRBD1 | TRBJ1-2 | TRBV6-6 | CASSTGTVTYGYTF | TGTGCCAGCAGTACCGGGACAGTGACCTATGGCTACACCTTC
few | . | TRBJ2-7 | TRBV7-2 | CASSLGGTASYEQYF | TGTGCCAGCAGCTTAGGTGGGACGGCCTCCTACGAGCAGTACTTC
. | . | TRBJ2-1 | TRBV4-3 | CASSQETDNEQFF | TGCGCCAGCAGCCAAGAGACGGACAATGAGCAGTTCTTC
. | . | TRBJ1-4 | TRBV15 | CATSRDHFDEKLFF | TGTGCCACCAGCAGAGATCACTTTGATGAAAAACTGTTTTTT
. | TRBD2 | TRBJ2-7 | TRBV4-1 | CASSQATGTSGNYEQYF | TGCGCCAGCAGCCAGGCTACCGGGACTAGCGGAAACTACGAGCAGTACTTC
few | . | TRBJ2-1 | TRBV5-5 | CASRAGPSSYNEQFF | TGTGCCAGCAGGGCGGGACCCAGCTCCTACAATGAGCAGTTCTTC
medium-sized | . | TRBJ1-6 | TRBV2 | CASSVGSSSYNSPLHF | TGTGCCAGCAGTGTGGGAAGTAGCTCCTATAATTCACCCCTCCACTTT
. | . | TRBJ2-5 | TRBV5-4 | CASSLRLGGETQYF | TGTGCCAGCAGCTTGAGGCTAGGAGGGGAGACCCAGTACTTC
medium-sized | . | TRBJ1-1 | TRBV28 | CASSYSTEAFF | TGTGCCAGCAGTTACAGCACTGAAGCTTTCTTT
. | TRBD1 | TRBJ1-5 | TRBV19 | CASSIAGGARNQPQHF | TGTGCCAGTAGTATAGCAGGGGGGGCACGAAATCAGCCCCAGCATTTT
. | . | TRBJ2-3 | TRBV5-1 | CATTVGTAQTDTQYF | TGCGCCACCACGGTCGGGACTGCCCAGACAGATACGCAGTATTTT
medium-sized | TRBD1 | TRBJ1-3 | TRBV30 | CAKRDRGNTIYF | TGTGCCAAGAGGGACAGGGGAAACACCATATATTTT
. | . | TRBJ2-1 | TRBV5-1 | CASSQGLNNEQFF | TGCGCCAGCAGCCAGGGACTTAACAATGAGCAGTTCTTC
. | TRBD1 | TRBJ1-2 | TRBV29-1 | CSVTLQGAYGYTF | TGCAGCGTTACCCTACAGGGGGCCTATGGCTACACCTTC
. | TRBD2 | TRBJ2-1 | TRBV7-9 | CASSLGPGLALTHEQFF | TGTGCCAGCAGCTTAGGGCCGGGACTAGCGCTCACCCATGAGCAGTTCTTC
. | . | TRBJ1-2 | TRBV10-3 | CATSPGHSDGYTF | TGTGCCACGAGCCCGGGACATTCGGATGGCTACACCTTC
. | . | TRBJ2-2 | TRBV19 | CASSRQIRPNTGELFF | TGTGCCAGTAGTAGACAGATCCGTCCGAACACCGGGGAGCTGTTTTTT
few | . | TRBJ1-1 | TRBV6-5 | CASSYSTGTNTEAFF | TGTGCCAGCAGCTACTCGACAGGTACGAACACTGAAGCTTTCTTT
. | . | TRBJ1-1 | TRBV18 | CASSPQEPEAFF | TGTGCCAGCTCACCACAGGAACCCGAAGCTTTCTTT
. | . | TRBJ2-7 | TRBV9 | CASSARDVSYEQYF | TGTGCCAGCAGCGCCCGGGACGTCTCCTACGAGCAGTACTTC
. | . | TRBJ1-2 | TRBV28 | CASSPAHYGYTF | TGTGCCAGCAGCCCTGCGCACTATGGCTACACCTTC
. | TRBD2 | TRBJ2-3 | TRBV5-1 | CASSFASGGAGAQYF | TGCGCCAGCAGCTTTGCTAGCGGGGGGGCAGGCGCGCAGTATTTT
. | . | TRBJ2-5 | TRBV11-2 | CASSLRRQETQYF | TGTGCCAGCAGCTTACGTAGACAAGAGACCCAGTACTTC
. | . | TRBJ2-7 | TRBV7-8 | CASSSRQSSYEQYF | TGTGCCAGCAGCTCCCGACAGAGTAGCTACGAGCAGTACTTC
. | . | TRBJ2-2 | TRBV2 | CASSEYTRELFF | TGTGCCAGCAGTGAATATACCCGGGAGCTGTTTTTT
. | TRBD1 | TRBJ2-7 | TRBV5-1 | CASSFGTGGNYEQYF | TGCGCCAGCAGCTTCGGGACAGGGGGGAATTACGAGCAGTACTTC
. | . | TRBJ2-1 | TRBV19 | CASSGLLSSGNPEQFF | TGTGCCAGTAGTGGGCTCTTATCGTCGGGGAACCCTGAGCAGTTCTTC
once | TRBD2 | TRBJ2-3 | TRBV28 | CASSTSGGRDTQYF | TGTGCCAGCAGCACTAGCGGGGGGCGAGATACGCAGTATTTT
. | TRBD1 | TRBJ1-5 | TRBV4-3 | CASSQDRTGAGQPQHF | TGCGCCAGCAGCCAAGATAGGACAGGGGCCGGTCAGCCCCAGCATTTT
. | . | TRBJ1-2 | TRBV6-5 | CASSYAQGKGGYTF | TGTGCCAGCAGTTACGCCCAGGGGAAGGGTGGCTACACCTTC
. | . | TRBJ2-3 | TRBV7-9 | CASSQGGGSDTQYF | TGTGCCAGCAGCCAAGGAGGGGGCTCAGATACGCAGTATTTT
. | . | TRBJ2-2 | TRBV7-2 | CASSLTQGTGELFF | TGTGCCAGCAGCCTAACACAGGGCACCGGGGAGCTGTTTTTT
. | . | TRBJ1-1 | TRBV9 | CASSVGPPNTEAFF | TGTGCCAGCAGCGTGGGGCCTCCGAACACTGAAGCTTTCTTT
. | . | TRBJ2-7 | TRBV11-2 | CASSYQSYEQYF | TGTGCCAGCAGCTACCAGTCCTACGAGCAGTACTTC
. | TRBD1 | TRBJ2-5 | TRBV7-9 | CASSLVIGGGETQYF | TGTGCCAGCAGCTTAGTGATAGGGGGCGGAGAGACCCAGTACTTC
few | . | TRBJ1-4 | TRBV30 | CAWSAPGGHNEKLFF | TGTGCCTGGAGCGCTCCGGGGGGGCATAATGAAAAACTGTTTTTT